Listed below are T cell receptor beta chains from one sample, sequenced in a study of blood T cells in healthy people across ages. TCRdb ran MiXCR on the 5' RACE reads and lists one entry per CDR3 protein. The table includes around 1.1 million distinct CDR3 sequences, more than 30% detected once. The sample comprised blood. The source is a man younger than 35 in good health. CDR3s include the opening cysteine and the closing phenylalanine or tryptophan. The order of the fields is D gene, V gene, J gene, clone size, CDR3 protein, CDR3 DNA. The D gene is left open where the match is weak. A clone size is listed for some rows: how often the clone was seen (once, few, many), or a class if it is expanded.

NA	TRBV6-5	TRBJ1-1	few	CASRHRKGGTEAFF	TGTGCCAGCAGGCACCGGAAAGGCGGCACTGAAGCTTTCTTT
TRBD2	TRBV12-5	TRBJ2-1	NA	CASGKPGLAGGNNEQFF	TGTGCTAGTGGCAAACCCGGACTAGCGGGGGGTAATAATGAGCAGTTCTTC
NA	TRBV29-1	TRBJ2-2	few	CSGVSTGELFF	TGCAGCGGCGTGAGCACCGGGGAGCTGTTTTTT
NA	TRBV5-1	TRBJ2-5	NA	CASSLVQASQETQYF	TGCGCCAGCAGCTTGGTACAGGCGAGTCAAGAGACCCAGTACTTC
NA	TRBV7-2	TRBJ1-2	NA	CASSPTWANYGYTF	TGTGCCAGCAGCCCGACGTGGGCTAACTATGGCTACACCTTC
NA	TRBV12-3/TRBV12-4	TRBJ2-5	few	CASREDTSQTQYF	TGTGCCAGCAGAGAGGACACGTCCCAGACCCAGTACTTC
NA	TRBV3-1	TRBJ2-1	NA	CASSQPTDTYNEQFF	TGTGCCAGCAGCCAACCGACCGATACCTACAATGAGCAGTTCTTC
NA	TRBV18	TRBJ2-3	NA	CASSAYLADTQYF	TGTGCCAGCTCAGCGTACCTGGCAGATACGCAGTATTTT
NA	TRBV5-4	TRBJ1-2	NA	CASSWERDYGYTF	TGTGCCAGCAGCTGGGAACGGGACTATGGCTACACCTTC
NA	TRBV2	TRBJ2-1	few	CASGRSPTRDEQFF	TGTGCCAGTGGGAGGAGCCCAACCCGGGATGAGCAGTTCTTC
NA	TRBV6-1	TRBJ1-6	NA	CASRLLGVGQVDNSPLHF	TGTGCCAGCAGGCTTTTGGGGGTCGGCCAGGTAGATAATTCACCCCTCCACTTT
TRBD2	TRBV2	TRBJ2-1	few	CASSEAGHLAGGYNEQFF	TGTGCCAGCAGTGAAGCGGGTCACCTAGCGGGGGGATACAATGAGCAGTTCTTC
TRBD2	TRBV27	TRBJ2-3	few	CVSSVDALRGGTDTQYF	TGTGTCAGCAGCGTGGACGCCCTCCGCGGGGGAACAGATACGCAGTATTTT
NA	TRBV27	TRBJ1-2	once	CASSRKGTNYGYTF	TGTGCCAGCAGTCGTAAAGGGACAAATTATGGCTACACCTTC
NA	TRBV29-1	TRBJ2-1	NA	CSATQTQDEQFF	TGCAGCGCCACGCAAACCCAGGATGAGCAGTTCTTC
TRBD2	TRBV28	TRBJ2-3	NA	CASSLTPPGLAADTQYF	TGTGCCAGCAGTTTAACCCCCCCGGGACTAGCGGCCGATACGCAGTATTTT
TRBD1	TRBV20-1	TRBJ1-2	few	CSARERGQGYGYTF	TGCAGTGCTAGAGAGAGGGGACAGGGGTATGGCTACACCTTC
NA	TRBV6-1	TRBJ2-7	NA	CASSECVPYEQYF	TGTGCCAGCAGTGAATGCGTACCCTACGAGCAGTACTTC
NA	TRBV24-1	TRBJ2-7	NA	CATSDPGQPNEQYF	TGTGCCACCAGTGATCCTGGACAGCCCAATGAGCAGTACTTC
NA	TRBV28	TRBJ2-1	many	CASTLANNEQFF	TGTGCCAGCACTTTGGCCAACAATGAGCAGTTCTTC
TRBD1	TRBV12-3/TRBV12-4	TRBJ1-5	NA	CASSLSRGQQQPQHF	TGTGCCAGCAGTTTGTCTAGGGGACAGCAACAGCCCCAGCATTTT
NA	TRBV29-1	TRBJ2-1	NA	CSVESESSYNEQFF	TGCAGCGTTGAAAGCGAGAGCTCCTACAATGAGCAGTTCTTC
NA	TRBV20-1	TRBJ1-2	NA	CSAREGGRGYGYTF	TGCAGTGCTAGAGAGGGGGGTCGCGGCTATGGCTACACCTTC
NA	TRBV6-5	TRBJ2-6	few	CASKTASGANVLTF	TGTGCCAGCAAGACGGCGTCTGGGGCCAACGTCCTGACTTTC
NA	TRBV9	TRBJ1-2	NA	CASDSNYGYTF	TGTGCCAGCGACAGCAACTATGGCTACACCTTC
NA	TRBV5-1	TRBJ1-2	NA	CASSLTGFANYGYTF	TGCGCCAGCAGCTTGACCGGGTTCGCTAACTATGGCTACACCTTC
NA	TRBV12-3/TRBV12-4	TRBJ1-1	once	CASRRTPGAFF	TGTGCCAGCAGGCGGACGCCCGGGGCTTTCTTT
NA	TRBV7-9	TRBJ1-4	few	CASSLMNEKLFF	TGTGCCAGCAGCCTAATGAATGAAAAACTGTTTTTT
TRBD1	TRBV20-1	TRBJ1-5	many	CSAGQTGVGSNQPQHF	TGCAGTGCTGGACAAACAGGGGTCGGTAGCAATCAGCCCCAGCATTTT
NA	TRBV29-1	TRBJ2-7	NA	CSVENLGGYEQYF	TGCAGCGTTGAAAACCTGGGGGGCTACGAGCAGTACTTC
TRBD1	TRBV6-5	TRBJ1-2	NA	CASGRTGGTNTF	TGTGCCAGCGGGAGGACAGGGGGGACAAACACCTTC
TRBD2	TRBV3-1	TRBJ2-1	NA	CASSRYLGLAPRSSYNEQFF	TGTGCCAGCAGCCGGTACCTGGGACTAGCGCCCCGCAGCTCCTACAATGAGCAGTTCTTC
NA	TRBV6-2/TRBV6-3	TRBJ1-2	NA	CASSYAAANYGYTF	TGTGCCAGCAGTTACGCGGCCGCTAACTATGGCTACACCTTC
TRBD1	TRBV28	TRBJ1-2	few	CASWPGQGLGGYTF	TGTGCCAGTTGGCCGGGACAGGGTCTAGGGGGCTACACCTTC
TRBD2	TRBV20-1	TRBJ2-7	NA	CSARDSGRGDEQYF	TGCAGTGCTAGAGATTCAGGACGGGGGGACGAGCAGTACTTC
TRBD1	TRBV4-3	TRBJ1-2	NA	CASNQAGDRLNYGYTF	TGCGCCAGCAACCAAGCGGGGGACAGGTTAAACTATGGCTACACCTTC
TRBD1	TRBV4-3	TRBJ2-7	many	CASSQDRDYEQYF	TGTGCCAGCAGCCAGGACAGGGATTACGAGCAGTACTTC